The 3 T cell receptor beta chains presented below share a single source sample, sequenced in a study of blood T cell repertoires in COVID-19. This table comes from immunoSEQ multiplex PCR, and its TCRdb copy is limited to in-frame clones, with some not included. The sample consists of about 160,000 clones, 75% to 90% of them appearing once. Sequenced sample: peripheral blood. The receptors here all came from a human donor with acute or convalescent COVID-19. The donor label of this sample is uncertain.

This chain uses TRBV6-6 with TRBJ1-1, with D hard to call. Germline V CDR1 and CDR2: MNHNY, SVGAGI (reference sequence). Trimming cost V 6 bases and J 1 base, with 9 bases left between them. The CDR3 covers 13 residues. The CDR3 protein is CASSVTPNTEAFF. In nucleotides, the CDR3 is TGTGCCAGCAGCGTCACTCCGAACACTGAAGCTTTCTTT.

The chain recombines TRBV14 with TRBJ2-1; D is perhaps TRBD1 (6 bases). Trimming took off 1 base at V and 2 bases at J, with 9 bases between the two ends. Looked up from germline, CDR1 is SGHDN and CDR2 is FVKESK. The CDR3 length is 15 residues. CDR3 protein: CASSQGRDTYNEQFF. For the CDR3, the DNA is TGTGCCAGCAGCCAAGGCAGGGACACCTACAATGAGCAGTTCTTC.

This chain joins TRBV5-1 and TRBJ1-1; 8 positions agree with TRBD1. Germline-derived CDR1 and CDR2 are SGHRS and YFSETQ. There are 16 residues in the CDR3. J lost 4 bases, V lost 0 bases, and 8 bases had no gene match. In DNA, the CDR3 is TGCGCCAGCAGCTTGGCCGGACAGGGCCCTTTCACTGAAGCTTTCTTT. Encoded protein: CASSLAGQGPFTEAFF.